This passage covers 31 T cell receptor beta chains from one sample sequenced in a study of cytomegalovirus exposure and HLA in healthy donors. Primers for the PCR totalled 60 Vbeta and 13 Jbeta. The data were produced by immunoSEQ multiplex PCR, yet TCRdb's version contains in-frame clones alone and is incomplete. Of about 140,000 clones in the sample, 75% to 80% were seen once. Sequencing was carried out using PBMCs. The origin of the receptors is a female donor in good health and CMV-seronegative.

The J gene is TRBJ2-4, the V gene TRBV27, with TRBD2 as a possible D gene (6 bases). Trimming removed 4 bases at V and 1 base at J, with 14 bases between. Germline V CDR1 and CDR2: MNHEY, SMNVEV (reference sequence). The CDR3 contains 16 residues. The CDR3 region is CASSSRLREAKNIQYF. As DNA, the CDR3 is TGTGCCAGCAGTTCGAGACTTCGGGAGGCCAAAAACATTCAGTACTTC.

The J gene is TRBJ1-2, the V gene TRBV6-5, with 9 positions matching TRBD1. The germline gives CDR1 MNHEY, CDR2 SVGAGI. J gave up 6 bases and V 6 bases, and 11 bases lay outside the gene matches. The CDR3 consists of 15 residues. CDR3 protein: CASSPMGDRGNGYTF. Written as DNA, the CDR3 is TGTGCCAGCAGCCCAATGGGCGACAGGGGGAATGGCTACACCTTC.

The chain joins TRBV2 to TRBJ1-6; D might be TRBD1 (5 bases). Trimming pared 1 base from V and 5 bases from J, leaving 9 bases between. Per the germline V gene, CDR1 is SNHLY and CDR2 is FYNNEI. The CDR3 consists of 15 residues. The CDR3 DNA reads as TGTGCCAGCAGTGAAGGCAGGGTAAATAATTCACCCCTCCACTTT. The encoded protein is CASSEGRVNNSPLHF.

V and J are TRBV30 and TRBJ2-2, with TRBD2 matching 10 bases. Germline trimming cut 2 bases from V and 3 bases from J; bases unmatched to any gene: 3. This CDR3 is built from 15 residues. Germline-derived CDR1 and CDR2 are GTSNPN and SVGIG (reference sequence). CDR3 sequence reads: CAWSNLAGDTGELFF. The CDR3 DNA sequence: TGTGCCTGGAGTAACCTAGCGGGAGACACCGGGGAGCTGTTTTTT. Looking up the rest from reference TRBV30 and TRBJ2-2 gives the full variable domain: SQTIHQWPATLVQPVGSPLSLECTVEGTSNPNLYWYRQAAGRGLQLLFYSVGIGQISSEVPQNLSASRPQDRQFILSSKKLLLSDSGFYLCAWSNLAGDTGELFFGEGSRLTVL.

The chain has TRBV29-1 and TRBJ2-7; TRBD1 is a possible D gene (5 bases). V was pared by 4 bases and J by 2 bases, with 9 bases between. The germline V gene encodes CDR1 SQVTM and CDR2 ANQGSEA. This CDR3 is built from 12 residues. The CDR3 region is CSVVQGTYEQYF. CDR3 nucleotides: TGCAGCGTTGTTCAGGGCACCTACGAGCAGTACTTC.

For this clone: Relative to the germline gene, one junction end is altered; a read error may explain this. The rearrangement uses TRBV7-7 and TRBJ2-2, with unresolved D. The CDR3 spans 12 residues. The germline CDR1 and CDR2 sequences are SSHAT and FNYEAQ (reference sequence). CDR3 sequence: CASSLYTGELFF. Here the CDR3 DNA reads TGTGCTAGCAGCCTTTACACCGGGGAGCTGTTTTTT.

This clone was detected a few times. The V gene is TRBV14, the J gene TRBJ1-2; D gene ambiguous. Germline-derived CDR1 and CDR2 are SGHDN and FVKESK. The CDR3 totals 15 residues. V shed 8 bases and J shed 4 bases, with 20 bases lying between them. CDR3 sequence: CASLHGNGELYGYTF. CDR3 nucleotides: TGTGCCAGCCTCCACGGGAACGGGGAGCTCTATGGCTACACCTTC. Filled out from reference TRBV14 and TRBJ1-2, the complete variable domain reads EAGVTQFPSHSVIEKGQTVTLRCDPISGHDNLYWYRRVMGKEIKFLLHFVKESKQDESGMPNNRFLAERTGGTYSTLKVQPAELEDSGVYFCASLHGNGELYGYTFGSGTRLTVV.

This chain connects TRBV7-6 to TRBJ1-2, with D tentatively TRBD1 (6 bases). The CDR3 extends over 16 amino acids. Per germline, CDR1 SGHVS and CDR2 FNYEAQ. V lost 5 bases to trimming and J lost 3 bases, with 19 bases between them. The CDR3 nucleotides read TGTGCCAGCAGCCCCTTACCGACAGGTCAGCACTATGGCTACACCTTC. Translated: CASSPLPTGQHYGYTF.

The chain uses TRBV2 and TRBJ1-3; D call uncertain. Between the trimmed V and J ends, which lost 4 bases and 1 base, there was a span of 11 bases. Per the germline V gene, CDR1 is SNHLY and CDR2 is FYNNEI. This CDR3 is built from 15 residues. In nucleotides, the CDR3 is TGTGCCAGCAGTGGGGAGAGAAGTTCTGGAAACACCATATATTTT. This codes for CASSGERSSGNTIYF.

V is TRBV7-2 and J is TRBJ2-3, with D perhaps matching TRBD2 (5 bases). The CDR3 length is 15 residues. Germline V gives CDR1 SGHTA, CDR2 FQGNSA. The V gene lost 5 bases and the J gene lost 1 base, with 13 bases spanning the gap. The CDR3 sequence is CASSTDSPGTDTQYF. The CDR3 DNA reads TGTGCCAGCAGCACGGACTCCCCCGGCACAGATACGCAGTATTTT.

The chain combines TRBV6-1 with TRBJ1-2; D perhaps matches TRBD1 (6 bases). The CDR3 extends over 13 amino acids. Germline loops: CDR1 MNHNS, CDR2 SASEGT. Trimming removed 6 bases from V and 4 bases from J, with 12 bases in between. CDR3 bases: TGTGCCAGCAGCAGGGGAGGGGGCTATGGCTACACCTTC. Translation gives CASSRGGGYGYTF.

The rearrangement links TRBV28 to TRBJ2-4, with D possibly being TRBD2 (7 bases). The CDR3 is made up of 17 amino acids. V lost 2 bases, J lost 5 bases, and 19 bases lay in between. CDR1 and CDR2 from the germline V gene are MDHEN and SYDVKM. The CDR3 sequence is CASSLRGGGTRQNIQYF. The CDR3 DNA reads TGTGCCAGCAGTTTAAGGGGAGGGGGGACTCGTCAAAACATTCAGTACTTC.

This chain links TRBV6-5 with TRBJ2-1; 7 positions match TRBD1. With V trimmed by 0 bases and J by 8 bases, 10 bases remained unmatched. The CDR3 has 16 residues. CDR1 MNHEY and CDR2 SVGAGI come from the germline V gene. DNA for the CDR3: TGTGCCAGCAGTTACTCGAAGGTGGCAGGGGGTTATGAGCAGTTCTTC. Translated: CASSYSKVAGGYEQFF.

The chain links TRBV5-6 to TRBJ2-1, with D possibly being TRBD2 (6 bases). Trimming left V 4 bases short and J 4 bases short, with 12 bases between. Germline V gene sequence: CDR1 SGHDT, CDR2 YYEEEE. CDR3 length equals 14 residues. CDR3 protein: CASSRGWDYNEQFF. CDR3 sequence (DNA): TGTGCCAGCAGCCGGGGGTGGGATTACAATGAGCAGTTCTTC.

The V gene is TRBV11-3, the J gene TRBJ2-1; TRBD1 aligns across 7 bases. Per germline, CDR1 SGHNT and CDR2 YENEEA. The V segment lost 2 bases and the J segment 0 bases; nucleotides outside the gene matches: 1. CDR3 length equals 15 residues. CDR3 residues: CASSLSGGSYNEQFF. The CDR3 DNA reads TGTGCCAGCAGCTTATCAGGGGGCTCCTACAATGAGCAGTTCTTC.

The count of this clone is one. V and J are TRBV6-5 and TRBJ2-7; 9 nucleotides line up with TRBD1. From germline, CDR1 is MNHEY and CDR2 SVGAGI. This CDR3 region has 15 residues. V lost 6 bases, J lost 5 bases, and 11 bases stayed unmatched. This CDR3 reads CASRETGTGYHEQYF. CDR3 nucleotide sequence: TGTGCCAGCAGAGAAACCGGGACAGGGTACCACGAGCAGTACTTC.

The V and J genes are TRBV14 and TRBJ2-1; TRBD1 is a possible D gene (6 bases). The CDR3 runs 16 residues. The V gene lost 0 bases and the J gene lost 4 bases, with 13 bases spanning the gap. Germline lookup yields CDR1 SGHDN and CDR2 FVKESK. Here the CDR3 reads CASSQDRGQIYNEQFF. The CDR3 nucleotides are TGTGCCAGCAGCCAAGATAGGGGACAAATATACAATGAGCAGTTCTTC.

CDR3 loop: CATSRGRTGGGYNEQFF. The CDR3 DNA follows: TGTGCCACCAGCAGAGGTAGAACAGGGGGAGGCTACAATGAGCAGTTCTTC. The rearrangement joins TRBV15 to TRBJ2-1; 8 positions agree with TRBD1. This CDR3 is built from 17 residues. The trim removed 1 base at V and 3 bases at J, leaving 8 bases unmatched. The germline V gene has CDR1 LNHNV and CDR2 YYDKDF (reference sequence).

With respect to this clone: One junction end does not reproduce the germline sequence, and a read error may be involved. The gene calls are TRBV30 and TRBJ1-5; unclear D gene. CDR1 is GTSNPN, CDR2 SVGIG, per germline (reference sequence). The CDR3 covers 10 residues. This CDR3 reads CACAGCSLYF. DNA for the CDR3: TGTGCCTGTGCGGGTTGTTCTTTGTATTTT.

The rearrangement links TRBV29-1 to TRBJ1-1, with TRBD1 matching over 11 bases. From germline, CDR1 is SQVTM and CDR2 ANQGSEA. V lost 3 bases to trimming and J lost 7 bases; unmatched junction nucleotides: 4. The CDR3 contains 13 residues. In DNA, the CDR3 is TGCAGCGTTGACCTTGGGACAGGGGGTGAAGCTTTCTTT. This codes for CSVDLGTGGEAFF. The variable domain in full, with the rest retrieved from reference TRBV29-1 and TRBJ1-1, is SAVISQKPSRDICQRGTSLTIQCQVDSQVTMMFWYRQQPGQSLTLIATANQGSEATYESGFVIDKFPISRPNLTFSTLTVSNMSPEDSSIYLCSVDLGTGGEAFFGQGTRLTVV.

V gene TRBV5-1 combines with J gene TRBJ2-3, with 7 nucleotides matching TRBD1. CDR3 length equals 17 residues. Germline assignment: CDR1 SGHRS and CDR2 YFSETQ. Trimming removed 0 bases from V and 3 bases from J; junction bases left unmatched: 10. CDR3 DNA: TGCGCCAGCAGCTTGGATCACAGGGGTATTGGAACAGATACGCAGTATTTT. Translating gives CASSLDHRGIGTDTQYF. The full variable domain, in which reference TRBV5-1 and TRBJ2-3 provide the parts outside the CDR3, is KAGVTQTPRYLIKTRGQQVTLSCSPISGHRSVSWYQQTPGQGLQFLFEYFSETQRNKGNFPGRFSGRQFSNSRSEMNVSTLELGDSALYLCASSLDHRGIGTDTQYFGPGTRLTVL.

The V gene is TRBV6-1, the J gene TRBJ1-3; TRBD1 matches at 8 bases. The CDR3 is 14 residues long. The V and J ends lost 10 bases and 3 bases, in that order; junction bases with no gene match: 8. Germline V gene data show CDR1 as MNHNS and CDR2 as SASEGT. CDR3 nucleotides: TGTGCCACCAAACAGGGGGAGGTTGGAAACACCATATATTTT. Its protein product is CATKQGEVGNTIYF.

The V and J genes are TRBV10-1 and TRBJ2-3; possibly TRBD2 for D (5 bases). V dropped 3 bases and J dropped 1 base, with 11 bases sitting between them. This CDR3 is 15 amino acids long. Germline V gene data show CDR1 as WNHNN and CDR2 as SYGVQD (reference sequence). CDR3 protein: CASSDQDSGTDTQYF. In DNA, the CDR3 is TGCGCCAGCAGTGATCAGGACTCCGGCACAGATACGCAGTATTTT.

The V call is TRBV10-1, the J call TRBJ2-7; tentatively, D is TRBD1 (5 bases). Germline CDR1 WNHNN, CDR2 SYGVQD (reference sequence). The length of the CDR3 is 14 residues. V was cut by 4 bases and J by 3 bases, with 13 bases left in between. The CDR3 DNA sequence: TGCGCCAGCAGTGCGCGCAGGGTAGGCTACGAGCAGTACTTC. Translating it yields CASSARRVGYEQYF.

This clone showed up just a few times. The V gene is TRBV11-2, the J gene TRBJ2-1; 7 bases agree with TRBD1. Germline V gives CDR1 SGHAT, CDR2 FQNNGV. V trimming: 0 bases; J trimming: 5 bases; junction bases outside the gene matches: 13. The CDR3 is 18 residues long. The CDR3 nucleotides are TGTGCCAGCAGCTTAGATTGGTTTCCGACAGGGACACACAATGAGCAGTTCTTC. Its translation: CASSLDWFPTGTHNEQFF.

The chain combines TRBV21-1 with TRBJ2-7; the DNA was not compared with TRBD2, the D call given in the table. TRBV21-1 is classified as a pseudogene. The CDR3 is made up of 16 amino acids. CDR3 amino acids: CASSKGEAGRLPEQYF. The CDR3, as DNA: TGTGCCAGCAGCAAAGGGGAGGCAGGACGCTTGCCCGAGCAGTACTTC.

The rearrangement uses TRBV2 and TRBJ1-5; D is ambiguous. The CDR3 length is 15 residues. CDR1 and CDR2 from the germline V gene are SNHLY and FYNNEI. Trimming shortened V by 6 bases and J by 5 bases, and 17 bases separated the two germline ends. In nucleotides, the CDR3 is TGTGCCAGCAGCCTAGGAGGGATAACGGATCAGCCCCAGCATTTT. Amino acids: CASSLGGITDQPQHF.

The chain carries TRBV7-2 and TRBJ1-2; D uncertain. This CDR3 has 14 residues. CDR1 and CDR2 (germline): SGHTA, FQGNSA. Trimming pared 7 bases from V and 4 bases from J, leaving 16 bases between. In nucleotides, the CDR3 is TGTGCCAGCACCCCTTACGAGGGTCCCTATGGCTACACCTTC. This codes for CASTPYEGPYGYTF. The full variable domain, rest sourced from reference TRBV7-2 and TRBJ1-2, is GAGVSQSPSNKVTEKGKDVELRCDPISGHTALYWYRQSLGQGLEFLIYFQGNSAPDKSGLPSDRFSAERTGGSVSTLTIQRTQQEDSAVYLCASTPYEGPYGYTFGSGTRLTVV.

The gene calls are TRBV28 and TRBJ1-5; D is undetermined. Germline V lookup: CDR1 MDHEN, CDR2 SYDVKM. Trimming removed 6 bases at V and 3 bases at J, with 12 bases between. The length of the CDR3 is 14 residues. This CDR3 reads CASRRRVDNQPQHF. The CDR3 region has the DNA TGTGCCAGCAGGCGGAGGGTTGACAATCAGCCCCAGCATTTT.

This clone was detected only a few times. The chain joins TRBV2 to TRBJ2-4; D is unclear. The CDR3 extends over 13 amino acids. Looked up from germline, CDR1 is SNHLY and CDR2 is FYNNEI. The germline V and J ends were trimmed by 7 bases and 5 bases, with 12 bases remaining between them. CDR3 amino acids: CASNTVFENIQYF. In nucleotides, the CDR3 is TGTGCCAGCAACACAGTCTTCGAAAACATTCAGTACTTC.

The gene calls are TRBV10-1 and TRBJ2-2; possible D gene TRBD2, 6 bases. Trimming cost V 7 bases and J 1 base, with 10 bases left between them. Germline-derived CDR1 and CDR2 are WNHNN and SYGVQD (reference sequence). This CDR3 spans 14 amino acids. The CDR3 nucleotides are TGCGCCAGCACTCTAGCGAGGAACACCGGGGAGCTGTTTTTT. It codes for CASTLARNTGELFF.